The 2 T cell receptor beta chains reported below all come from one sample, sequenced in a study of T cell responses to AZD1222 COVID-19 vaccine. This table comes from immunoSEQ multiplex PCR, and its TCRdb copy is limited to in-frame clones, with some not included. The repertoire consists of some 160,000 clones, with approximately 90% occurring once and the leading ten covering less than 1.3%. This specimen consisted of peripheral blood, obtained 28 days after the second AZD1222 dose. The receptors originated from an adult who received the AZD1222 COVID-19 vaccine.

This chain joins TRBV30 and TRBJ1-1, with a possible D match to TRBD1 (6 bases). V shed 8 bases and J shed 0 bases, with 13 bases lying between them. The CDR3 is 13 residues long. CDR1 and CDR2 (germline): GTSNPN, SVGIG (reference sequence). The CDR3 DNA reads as TGTGCCCAGGCGGGGGCCATGAACACTGAAGCTTTCTTT. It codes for CAQAGAMNTEAFF. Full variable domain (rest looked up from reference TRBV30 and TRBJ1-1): SQTIHQWPATLVQPVGSPLSLECTVEGTSNPNLYWYRQAAGRGLQLLFYSVGIGQISSEVPQNLSASRPQDRQFILSSKKLLLSDSGFYLCAQAGAMNTEAFFGQGTRLTVV.

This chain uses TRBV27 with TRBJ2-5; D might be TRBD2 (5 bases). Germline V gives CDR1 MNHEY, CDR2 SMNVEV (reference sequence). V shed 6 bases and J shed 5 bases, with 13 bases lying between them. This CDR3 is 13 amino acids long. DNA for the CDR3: TGTGCCAGCAGCGCCTTTGGCGGGGAGACCCAGTACTTC. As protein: CASSAFGGETQYF.